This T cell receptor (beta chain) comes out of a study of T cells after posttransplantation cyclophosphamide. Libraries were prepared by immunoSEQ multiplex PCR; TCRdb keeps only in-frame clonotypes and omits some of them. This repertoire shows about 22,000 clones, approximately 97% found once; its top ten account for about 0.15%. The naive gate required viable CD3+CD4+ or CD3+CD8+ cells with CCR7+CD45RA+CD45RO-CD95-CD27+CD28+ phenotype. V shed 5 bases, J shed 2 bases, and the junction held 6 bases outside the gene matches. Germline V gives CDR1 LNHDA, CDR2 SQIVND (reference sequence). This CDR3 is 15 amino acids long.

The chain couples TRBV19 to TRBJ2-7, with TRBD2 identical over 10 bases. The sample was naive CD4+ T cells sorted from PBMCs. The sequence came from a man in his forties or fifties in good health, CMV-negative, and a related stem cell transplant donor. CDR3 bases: TGTGCCAGTAGTCAAAAGCGGGGGGGTACCTACGAGCAGTACTTC. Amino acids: CASSQKRGGTYEQYF.